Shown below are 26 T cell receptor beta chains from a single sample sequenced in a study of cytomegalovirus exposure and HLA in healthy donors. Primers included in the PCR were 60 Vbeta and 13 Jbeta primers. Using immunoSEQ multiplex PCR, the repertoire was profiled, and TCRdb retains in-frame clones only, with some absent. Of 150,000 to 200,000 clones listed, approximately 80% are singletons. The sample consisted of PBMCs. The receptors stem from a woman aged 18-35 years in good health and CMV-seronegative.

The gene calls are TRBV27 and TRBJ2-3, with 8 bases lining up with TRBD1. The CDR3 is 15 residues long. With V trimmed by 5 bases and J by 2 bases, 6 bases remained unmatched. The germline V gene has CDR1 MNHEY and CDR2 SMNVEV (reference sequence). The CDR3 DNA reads TGTGCCAGCAGTCGGGCAGGGGGCCCCACAGATACGCAGTATTTT. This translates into CASSRAGGPTDTQYF.

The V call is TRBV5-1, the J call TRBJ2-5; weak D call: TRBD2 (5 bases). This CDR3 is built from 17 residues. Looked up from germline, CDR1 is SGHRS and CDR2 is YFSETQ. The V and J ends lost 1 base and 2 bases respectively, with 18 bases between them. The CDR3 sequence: CASSLLAGSLGQETQYF. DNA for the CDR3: TGCGCCAGCAGCTTGTTGGCGGGCTCTTTGGGACAAGAGACCCAGTACTTC.

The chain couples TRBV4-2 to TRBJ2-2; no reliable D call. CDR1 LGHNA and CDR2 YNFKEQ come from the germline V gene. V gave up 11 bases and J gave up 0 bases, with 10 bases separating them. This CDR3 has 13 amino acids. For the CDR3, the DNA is TGTGCCTCGACACCATCGAACACCGGGGAGCTGTTTTTT. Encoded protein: CASTPSNTGELFF.

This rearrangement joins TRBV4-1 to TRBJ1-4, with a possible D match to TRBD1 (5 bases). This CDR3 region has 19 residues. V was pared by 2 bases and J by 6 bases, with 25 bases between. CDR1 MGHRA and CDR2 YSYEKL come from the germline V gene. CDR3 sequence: CASSQSRGGRKFGDEKLFF. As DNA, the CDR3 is TGCGCCAGCAGCCAATCCCGGGGGGGTAGAAAATTCGGTGATGAAAAACTGTTTTTT.

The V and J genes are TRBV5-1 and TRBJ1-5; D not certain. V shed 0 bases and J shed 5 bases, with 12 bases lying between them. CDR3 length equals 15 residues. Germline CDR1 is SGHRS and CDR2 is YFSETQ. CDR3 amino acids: CASSLEGQVHQPQHF. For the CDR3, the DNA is TGCGCCAGCAGCTTGGAAGGCCAGGTGCATCAGCCCCAGCATTTT. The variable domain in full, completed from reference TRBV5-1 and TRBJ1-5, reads KAGVTQTPRYLIKTRGQQVTLSCSPISGHRSVSWYQQTPGQGLQFLFEYFSETQRNKGNFPGRFSGRQFSNSRSEMNVSTLELGDSALYLCASSLEGQVHQPQHFGDGTRLSIL.

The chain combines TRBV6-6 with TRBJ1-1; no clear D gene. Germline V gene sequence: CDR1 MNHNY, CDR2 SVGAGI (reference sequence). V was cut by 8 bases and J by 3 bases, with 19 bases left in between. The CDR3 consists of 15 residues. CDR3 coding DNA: TGTGCCAGCGGGTACCGATATGGTGCGGACACTGAAGCTTTCTTT. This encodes CASGYRYGADTEAFF.

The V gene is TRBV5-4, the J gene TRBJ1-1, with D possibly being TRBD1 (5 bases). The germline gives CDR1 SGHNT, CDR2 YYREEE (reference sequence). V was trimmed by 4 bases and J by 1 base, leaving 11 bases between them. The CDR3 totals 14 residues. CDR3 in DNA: TGTGCCAGCAGCATGGGACGGGGGAACACTGAAGCTTTCTTT. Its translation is CASSMGRGNTEAFF.

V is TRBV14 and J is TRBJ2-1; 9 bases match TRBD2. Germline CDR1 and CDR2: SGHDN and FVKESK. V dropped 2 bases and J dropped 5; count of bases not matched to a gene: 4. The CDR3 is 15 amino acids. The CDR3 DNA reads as TGTGCCAGCAGCCAACTGGCGGGAGGGCACAATGAGCAGTTCTTC. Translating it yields CASSQLAGGHNEQFF.

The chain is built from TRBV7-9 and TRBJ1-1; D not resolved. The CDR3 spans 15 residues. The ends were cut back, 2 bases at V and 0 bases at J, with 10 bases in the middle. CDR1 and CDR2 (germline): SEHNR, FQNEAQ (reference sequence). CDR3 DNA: TGTGCCAGCAGCTTACAGGCGACCATGAACACTGAAGCTTTCTTT. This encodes CASSLQATMNTEAFF.

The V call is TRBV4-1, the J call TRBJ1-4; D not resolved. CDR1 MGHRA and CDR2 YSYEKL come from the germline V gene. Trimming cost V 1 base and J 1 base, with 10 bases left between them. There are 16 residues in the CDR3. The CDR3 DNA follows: TGCGCCAGCAGCCAAGCTCTAGTGGGAACTAATGAAAAACTGTTTTTT. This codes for CASSQALVGTNEKLFF.

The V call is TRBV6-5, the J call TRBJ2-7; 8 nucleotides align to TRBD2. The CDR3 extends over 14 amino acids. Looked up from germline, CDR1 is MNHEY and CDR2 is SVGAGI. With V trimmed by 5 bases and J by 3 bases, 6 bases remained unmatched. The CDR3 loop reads CASSPGGAYYEQYF. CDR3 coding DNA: TGTGCCAGCAGTCCCGGGGGGGCCTACTACGAGCAGTACTTC.

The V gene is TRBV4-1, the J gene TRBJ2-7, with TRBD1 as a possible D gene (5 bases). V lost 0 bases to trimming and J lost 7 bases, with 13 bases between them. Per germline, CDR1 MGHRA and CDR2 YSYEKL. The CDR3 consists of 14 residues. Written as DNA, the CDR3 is TGCGCCAGCAGCCAAGAGCCAGGGTCGCGGGAGCAGTACTTC. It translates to CASSQEPGSREQYF.

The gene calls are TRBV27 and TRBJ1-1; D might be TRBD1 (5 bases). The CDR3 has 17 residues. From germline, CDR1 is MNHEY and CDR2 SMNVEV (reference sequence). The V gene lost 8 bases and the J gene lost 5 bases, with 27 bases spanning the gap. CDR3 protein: CASLIQDSSEQRTEAFF. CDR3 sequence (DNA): TGTGCCAGCCTTATACAGGATTCTTCGGAGCAAAGGACTGAAGCTTTCTTT.

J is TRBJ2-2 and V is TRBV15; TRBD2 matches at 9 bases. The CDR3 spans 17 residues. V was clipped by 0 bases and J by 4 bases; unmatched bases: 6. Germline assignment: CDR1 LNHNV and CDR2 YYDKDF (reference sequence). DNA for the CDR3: TGTGCCACCAGCAGAGATAGGGCTAGCGGGATCACCGGGGAGCTGTTTTTT. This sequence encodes CATSRDRASGITGELFF.

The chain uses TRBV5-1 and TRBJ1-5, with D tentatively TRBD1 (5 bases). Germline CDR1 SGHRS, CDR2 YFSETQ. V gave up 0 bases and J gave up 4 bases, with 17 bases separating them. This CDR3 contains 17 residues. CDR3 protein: CASSLAAGLLGNQPQHF. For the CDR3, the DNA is TGCGCCAGCAGCTTGGCGGCAGGGCTCCTTGGGAATCAGCCCCAGCATTTT.

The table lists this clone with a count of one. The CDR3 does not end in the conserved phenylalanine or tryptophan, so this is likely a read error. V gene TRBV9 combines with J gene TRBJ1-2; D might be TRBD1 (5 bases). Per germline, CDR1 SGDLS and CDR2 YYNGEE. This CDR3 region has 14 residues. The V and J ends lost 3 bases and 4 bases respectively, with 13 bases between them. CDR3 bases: TGTGCCAGCAGCGCCCAGGGTGCCCCCTATGGCTACACCCTC. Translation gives CASSAQGAPYGYTL.

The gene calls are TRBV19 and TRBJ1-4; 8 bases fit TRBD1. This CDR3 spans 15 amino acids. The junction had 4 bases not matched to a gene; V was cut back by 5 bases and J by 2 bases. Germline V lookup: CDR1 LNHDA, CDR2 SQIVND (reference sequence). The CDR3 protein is CASSARQGTNEKLFF. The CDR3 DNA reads TGTGCCAGTAGTGCGAGACAGGGGACTAATGAAAAACTGTTTTTT.

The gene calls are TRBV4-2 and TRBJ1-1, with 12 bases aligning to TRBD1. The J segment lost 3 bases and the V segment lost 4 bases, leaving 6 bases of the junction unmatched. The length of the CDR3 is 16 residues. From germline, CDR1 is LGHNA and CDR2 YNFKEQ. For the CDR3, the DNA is TGTGCCAGCAGCCCACTGGGACAGGGGGCCGACACTGAAGCTTTCTTT. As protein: CASSPLGQGADTEAFF.

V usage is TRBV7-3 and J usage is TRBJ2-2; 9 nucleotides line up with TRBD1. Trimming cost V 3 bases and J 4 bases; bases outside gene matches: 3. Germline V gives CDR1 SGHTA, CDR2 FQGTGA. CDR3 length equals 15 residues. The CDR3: CASSFDRGGTGELFF. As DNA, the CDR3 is TGTGCCAGCAGCTTCGACAGGGGGGGCACCGGGGAGCTGTTTTTT.

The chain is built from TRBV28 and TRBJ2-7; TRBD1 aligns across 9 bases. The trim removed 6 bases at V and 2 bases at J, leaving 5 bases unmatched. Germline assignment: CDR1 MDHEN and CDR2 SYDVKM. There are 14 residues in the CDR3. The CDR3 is CASRWGQGPYEQYF. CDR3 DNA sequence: TGTGCCAGCAGATGGGGACAGGGCCCCTACGAGCAGTACTTC.

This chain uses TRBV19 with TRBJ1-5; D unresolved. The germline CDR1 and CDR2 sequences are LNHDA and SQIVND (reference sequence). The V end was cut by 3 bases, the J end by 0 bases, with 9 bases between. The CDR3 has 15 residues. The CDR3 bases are TGTGCCAGTAGTATCACAGTGAATAGCAATCAGCCCCAGCATTTT. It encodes CASSITVNSNQPQHF. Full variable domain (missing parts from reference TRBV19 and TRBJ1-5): DGGITQSPKYLFRKEGQNVTLSCEQNLNHDAMYWYRQDPGQGLRLIYYSQIVNDFQKGDIAEGYSVSREKKESFPLTVTSAQKNPTAFYLCASSITVNSNQPQHFGDGTRLSIL.

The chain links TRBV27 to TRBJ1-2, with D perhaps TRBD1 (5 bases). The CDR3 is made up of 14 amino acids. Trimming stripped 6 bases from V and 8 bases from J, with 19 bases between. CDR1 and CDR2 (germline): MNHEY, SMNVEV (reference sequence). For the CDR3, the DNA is TGTGCCAGCAGCCAAACGACAGCTCAAAGGGGCTACACCTTC. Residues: CASSQTTAQRGYTF.

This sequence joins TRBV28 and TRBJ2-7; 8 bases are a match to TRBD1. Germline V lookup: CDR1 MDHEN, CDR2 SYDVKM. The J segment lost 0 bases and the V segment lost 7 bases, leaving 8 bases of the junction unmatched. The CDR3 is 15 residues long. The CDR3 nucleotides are TGTGCCAGCACCCAATCCAGGGGGCACTCCTACGAGCAGTACTTC. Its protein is CASTQSRGHSYEQYF.

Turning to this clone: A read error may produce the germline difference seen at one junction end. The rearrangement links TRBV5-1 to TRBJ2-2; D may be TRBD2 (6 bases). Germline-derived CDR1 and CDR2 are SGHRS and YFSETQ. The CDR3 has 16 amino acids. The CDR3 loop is CASSLFGGIDTGEPFF. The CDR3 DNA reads TGCGCCAGCAGCTTGTTCGGGGGTATTGACACCGGGGAGCCGTTTTTT.

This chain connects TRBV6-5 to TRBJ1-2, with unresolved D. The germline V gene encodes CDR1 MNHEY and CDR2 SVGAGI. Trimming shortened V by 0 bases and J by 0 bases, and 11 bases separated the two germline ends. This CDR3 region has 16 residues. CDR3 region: CASSYSPGWANYGYTF. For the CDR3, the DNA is TGTGCCAGCAGTTACTCACCGGGGTGGGCTAACTATGGCTACACCTTC.

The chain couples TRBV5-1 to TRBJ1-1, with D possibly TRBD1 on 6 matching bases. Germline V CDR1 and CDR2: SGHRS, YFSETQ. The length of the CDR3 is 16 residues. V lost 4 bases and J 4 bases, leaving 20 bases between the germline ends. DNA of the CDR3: TGCGCCAGCAGCCTAACAGGGTACAGTATGAGCACTGAAGCTTTCTTT. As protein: CASSLTGYSMSTEAFF. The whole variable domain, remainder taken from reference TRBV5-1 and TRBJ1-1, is KAGVTQTPRYLIKTRGQQVTLSCSPISGHRSVSWYQQTPGQGLQFLFEYFSETQRNKGNFPGRFSGRQFSNSRSEMNVSTLELGDSALYLCASSLTGYSMSTEAFFGQGTRLTVV.